Listed below are T cell receptor beta chains from one sample, sequenced in a study of a mutant IDH1 vaccine in newly diagnosed glioma. Clones were sequenced by immunoSEQ multiplex PCR, and TCRdb holds only the in-frame ones, with some missing. This table holds around 30,000 clones, approximately 87% found once. Their cognate antigens are unknown. The sample consisted of PBMCs, taken from a glioma patient whose treatment included an IDH1 peptide vaccine. The source of these receptors is a woman aged 25 to 39 with glioma. CDR3s include the opening cysteine and the closing phenylalanine or tryptophan.

j_call v_call cdr3_aa
TRBJ1-1 TRBV19 CASRDRGGPSTEAFF
TRBJ1-5 TRBV5-4 CASSSDGEGNQPQHF
TRBJ1-1 TRBV23-1 CASSPPEGTTEAFF
TRBJ2-5 TRBV19 CASSNRLAGGVETQYF
TRBJ2-2 TRBV5-1 CASSLGGRRSNTGELFF
TRBJ2-1 TRBV5-1 CASSTIPTGQSYNEQFF
TRBJ2-7 TRBV6-5 CASSYKAGGSYEQYF
TRBJ1-5 TRBV5-1 CASSPGGGNQPQHF
TRBJ1-2 TRBV9 CASSVEESNYGYTF
TRBJ1-2 TRBV6-6 CASSRTGSTYGYTF
TRBJ2-2 TRBV19 CASSSRGGGGELFF
TRBJ2-7 TRBV28 CASSLWQPSYEQYF
TRBJ2-2 TRBV6-1 CASSERGRGTGELFF
TRBJ1-1 TRBV14 CASSRYQGVYTEAFF
TRBJ1-1 TRBV6-4 CASSATVNTEAFF